This T cell receptor (beta chain) was sequenced for a study of T cell repertoires in cytomegalovirus infection. Background on the study: Both recently identified HLA-C-restricted and well-studied HLA-B-restricted CMV epitopes were used in the study. CMV infection together with matching HLA type was indicated by public TCR beta signatures.

This clonotype has a handful of counts. Its antigen is undetermined. TCRdb independently ran MiXCR on the reads; one entry per CDR3 protein. This table holds roughly 570,000 distinct CDR3 sequences, roughly 42% found once. Study observations and caveats: CMV-specific TCR beta clonotypes restricted by HLA-C were the ones dominating the ex vivo response.

The TCR comes from a human donor in good health (CMV status not recorded). Some clones in this sample may be carry-over from other donors' samples. The specimen comprised cultured PBMCs, sampled from culture after CMV antigen stimulation.

CDR3 loop: CASSPSGRGSYEQYF. The CDR3, as DNA: TGTGCCAGTAGCCCTAGCGGGAGAGGCTCCTACGAGCAGTACTTC. This chain connects TRBV19 to TRBJ2-7; 10 bases are a match to TRBD2. J gave up 0 bases and V 6 bases, and 5 bases lay outside the gene matches. Looked up from germline, CDR1 is LNHDA and CDR2 is SQIVND (reference sequence). The CDR3 length is 15 residues.